These T cell receptor beta chains were read from a single sample in a study of regulatory T cells in long-lasting Graves disease. One entry per CDR3 protein results from TCRdb running MiXCR on the multiplex PCR reads. The sample shows around 460,000 distinct CDR3 sequences, about 20% of them seen only once. Sample: peripheral blood mononuclear cells (PBMCs), taken when the disease was refractory, from a patient treated with antithyroid drugs. The receptors come from a female donor with Graves disease. Each CDR3 is given with its conserved first and last residue. The D gene is left open where the match is weak. Not every row has a clone size; where given, it reads once, few, many or a size class.

V: TRBV7-2
size: many
J: TRBJ1-5
D: NA
CDR3: CASSPNGNQPQHF
DNA: TGTGCCAGCAGCCCGAACGGCAATCAGCCCCAGCATTTT

V: TRBV7-9
size: NA
J: TRBJ1-3
D: NA
CDR3: CASSSSQWRTGNTIYF
DNA: TGTGCCAGCAGCTCCTCGCAGTGGAGAACTGGAAACACCATATATTTT

V: TRBV5-1
size: NA
J: TRBJ2-5
D: NA
CDR3: CASSPTVSGSGQGREYF
DNA: TGCGCCAGCAGCCCTACCGTGTCAGGGAGCGGCCAAGGGCGGGAGTACTTC

V: TRBV20-1
size: few
J: TRBJ1-5
D: NA
CDR3: CSASPHGGGNQPQHF
DNA: TGCAGTGCTAGCCCCCATGGGGGGGGCAATCAGCCCCAGCATTTT

V: TRBV25-1
size: many
J: TRBJ2-2
D: NA
CDR3: CASSEAKGPTGELFF
DNA: TGTGCCAGCAGTGAGGCGAAAGGGCCCACCGGGGAGCTGTTTTTT

V: TRBV29-1
size: many
J: TRBJ1-1
D: NA
CDR3: CSVEGRRGRTEAFF
DNA: TGCAGCGTTGAAGGGCGGCGGGGCCGGACTGAAGCTTTCTTT

V: TRBV2
size: many
J: TRBJ2-5
D: TRBD2
CDR3: CASIMTSGRVETQYF
DNA: TGTGCCAGCATTATGACTAGCGGGAGGGTCGAGACCCAGTACTTC

V: TRBV28
size: many
J: TRBJ1-2
D: NA
CDR3: CASSPPGTRGYTF
DNA: TGTGCCAGCAGTCCCCCCGGGACGCGGGGCTACACCTTC

V: TRBV11-3
size: many
J: TRBJ2-5
D: NA
CDR3: CASSLQDGETQYF
DNA: TGTGCCAGCAGCCTCCAGGACGGAGAGACCCAGTACTTC

V: TRBV20-1
size: NA
J: TRBJ1-1
D: NA
CDR3: CSAKNLIQGNPEAFF
DNA: TGCAGTGCTAAAAACCTCATACAGGGAAACCCTGAAGCTTTCTTT